This T cell receptor (beta chain) was sequenced for a study of Graves' ophthalmopathy and Graves' hyperthyroidism. Researchers took RNA transcripts and amplified TCR beta CDR3 regions from them. Second-round multiplex PCR came after first-round RT-PCR with HTBI primers. TCRdb independently ran MiXCR on the multiplex PCR reads; one entry per CDR3 protein. The sample holds a few hundred thousand distinct CDR3 sequences, approximately 18% seen once. V was cut by 10 bases and J by 0 bases, with 13 bases left in between. Germline loops: CDR1 SGHVS, CDR2 FQNEAQ. This CDR3 region has 14 residues. This clonotype was counted at least ten times.

The source is an adult woman with stable Graves' hyperthyroidism. The gene calls are TRBV7-8 and TRBJ1-5; D is unresolved. The sequenced material came from peripheral blood. Here the CDR3 DNA reads TGTGCCATCATTAAGGATTATAGCAATCAGCCCCAGCATTTT. Amino acids: CAIIKDYSNQPQHF.